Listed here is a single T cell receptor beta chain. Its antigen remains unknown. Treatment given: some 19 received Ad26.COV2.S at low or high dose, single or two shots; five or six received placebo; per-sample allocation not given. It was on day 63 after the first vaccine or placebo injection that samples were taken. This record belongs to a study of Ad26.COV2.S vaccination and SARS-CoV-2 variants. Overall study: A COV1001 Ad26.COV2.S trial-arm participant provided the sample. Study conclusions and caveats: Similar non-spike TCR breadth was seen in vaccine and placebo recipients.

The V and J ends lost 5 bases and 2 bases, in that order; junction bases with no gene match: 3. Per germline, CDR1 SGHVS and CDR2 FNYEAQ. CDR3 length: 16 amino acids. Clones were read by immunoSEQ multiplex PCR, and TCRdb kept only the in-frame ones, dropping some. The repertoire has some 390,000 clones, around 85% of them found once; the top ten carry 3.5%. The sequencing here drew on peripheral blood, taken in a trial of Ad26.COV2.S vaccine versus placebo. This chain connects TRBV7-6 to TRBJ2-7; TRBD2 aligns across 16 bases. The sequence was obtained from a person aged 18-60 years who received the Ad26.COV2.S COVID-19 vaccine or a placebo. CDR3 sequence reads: CASSVGTSGGAYEQYF. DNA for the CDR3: TGTGCCAGCAGCGTAGGGACTAGCGGGGGGGCCTACGAGCAGTACTTC. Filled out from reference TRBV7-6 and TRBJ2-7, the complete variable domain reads GAGVSQSPRYKVTKRGQDVALRCDPISGHVSLYWYRQALGQGPEFLTYFNYEAQQDKSGLPNDRFSAERPEGSISTLTIQRTEQRDSAMYRCASSVGTSGGAYEQYFGPGTRLTVT.